The 28 T cell receptor beta chains below were found in one sample sequenced in a study of CD8+ T cells in alopecia areata. After isolation, RNA underwent reverse transcription to generate cDNA as the sequencing template. Generated by immunoSEQ multiplex PCR, the TCRdb table keeps only in-frame clones and is missing some. The table records 150,000 to 200,000 clones, around 64% of them present only once. Regarding treatment: oral pan-JAK inhibitor, 5-10 mg twice daily. The source material was CD4+ T cells sorted from blood, sampled around week 50, from a patient treated with tofacitinib. Receptors originate from a human donor with alopecia areata.

The chain combines TRBV5-1 with TRBJ2-2; 7 bases fit TRBD2. The trim removed 1 base at V and 1 base at J, leaving 4 bases unmatched. The CDR3 runs 16 residues. Germline assignment: CDR1 SGHRS and CDR2 YFSETQ. CDR3 sequence reads: CASSLSPSGNTGELFF. In DNA form, the CDR3 reads TGCGCCAGCAGCTTGTCGCCTAGCGGGAACACCGGGGAGCTGTTTTTT.

V and J are TRBV7-9 and TRBJ1-1; D might be TRBD1 (5 bases). V gave up 5 bases and J gave up 0 bases, with 10 bases separating them. Germline V gene lookup returns CDR1 SEHNR and CDR2 FQNEAQ (reference sequence). The CDR3 length is 14 residues. CDR3 coding DNA: TGTGCCAGCAGCCCGCAGGGATTGAACACTGAAGCTTTCTTT. Translating gives CASSPQGLNTEAFF.

The chain uses TRBV2 and TRBJ1-2; D unclear. Germline V gene data show CDR1 as SNHLY and CDR2 as FYNNEI. Deletions cut 6 bases from V and 4 bases from J, with 12 bases between. The CDR3 extends over 13 amino acids. The CDR3 sequence is CASRAGPTYGYTF. CDR3 nucleotide sequence: TGTGCCAGCAGAGCCGGGCCAACCTATGGCTACACCTTC.

V is TRBV7-2 and J is TRBJ2-1, with TRBD1 matching 8 bases. CDR3 length: 15 residues. CDR1 is SGHTA and CDR2 is FQGNSA in the germline V gene. The V and J ends lost 4 bases and 5 bases, in that order; junction bases with no gene match: 7. The CDR3 bases are TGTGCCAGCAGCTCTGGACAGGGCACTCACAATGAGCAGTTCTTC. It specifies CASSSGQGTHNEQFF.

This clone has a handful of counts. CDR3 sequence: CSVAGGARAKNIQYF. DNA for the CDR3: TGCAGCGTTGCTGGGGGGGCACGGGCCAAAAACATTCAGTACTTC. V is TRBV29-1 and J is TRBJ2-4; perhaps TRBD2 as D (7 bases). The CDR3 is made up of 15 amino acids. The germline CDR1 and CDR2 sequences are SQVTM and ANQGSEA. V was cut by 4 bases and J by 1 base, with 14 bases left in between.

This clone was recorded at least ten times. The chain links TRBV19 to TRBJ1-1; the D is unclear. CDR3 length: 12 amino acids. Germline V gene data show CDR1 as LNHDA and CDR2 as SQIVND (reference sequence). Trimming took 5 bases from V and 1 from J, leaving 5 bases between them. The CDR3 DNA sequence: TGTGCCAGTAGTTGGTGGAACACTGAAGCTTTCTTT. This translates into CASSWWNTEAFF.

J is TRBJ1-2 and V is TRBV30, with D unresolved. The V and J ends lost 5 bases and 4 bases respectively, with 14 bases between them. Germline loops: CDR1 GTSNPN, CDR2 SVGIG (reference sequence). The CDR3 has 13 amino acids. CDR3 bases: TGTGCCTGGTCCTTGGGCGAGGGCTATGGCTACACCTTC. This translates into CAWSLGEGYGYTF.

The chain is built from TRBV25-1 and TRBJ2-1; D possibly corresponds to TRBD2 (5 bases). The germline V gene encodes CDR1 MGHDK and CDR2 SYGVNS. V was shortened by 5 bases and J by 10 bases, with 12 bases between the two germline ends. The CDR3 sequence is 12 residues long. This chain's CDR3 is CASSTSSGEQFF. As DNA, the CDR3 is TGTGCCAGCAGTACTTCCTCGGGGGAGCAGTTCTTC.

This rearrangement joins TRBV6-5 to TRBJ2-7, with 7 bases fitting TRBD1. V lost 8 bases to trimming and J lost 2 bases; unmatched junction nucleotides: 3. The CDR3 runs to 12 residues. The V gene's germline CDR1 is MNHEY and CDR2 SVGAGI. The CDR3 loop reads CASFGQAYEQYF. CDR3 nucleotides: TGTGCCAGCTTTGGACAGGCCTACGAGCAGTACTTC.

The chain uses TRBV9 and TRBJ2-3; TRBD1 is a possible D gene (6 bases). This CDR3 comprises 16 residues. Per germline, CDR1 SGDLS and CDR2 YYNGEE. Between the trimmed V and J ends, which lost 4 bases and 6 bases, there was a span of 21 bases. This CDR3 is CASSPPTGTKWDTQYF. The CDR3 coding sequence is TGTGCCAGCAGCCCCCCTACCGGGACAAAGTGGGATACGCAGTATTTT.

The chain carries TRBV2 and TRBJ1-5; D remains unclear. The CDR3 is 16 residues long. Germline loops: CDR1 SNHLY, CDR2 FYNNEI. V was cut by 6 bases and J by 0 bases, with 15 bases left in between. For the CDR3, the DNA is TGTGCCAGCAGCCAAGAGGCCGCTTATAGCAATCAGCCCCAGCATTTT. Translation gives CASSQEAAYSNQPQHF.

This clone was detected only once. The genes are TRBV6-5 and TRBJ2-7; D gene ambiguous. V was shortened by 6 bases and J by 2 bases, with 5 bases between the two germline ends. CDR1 MNHEY and CDR2 SVGAGI come from the germline V gene. This CDR3 has 11 residues. The CDR3 protein is CASRGPYEQYF. The CDR3 region has the DNA TGTGCCAGCAGAGGCCCCTACGAGCAGTACTTC.

The rearrangement joins TRBV29-1 to TRBJ2-7; D gene unclear. The germline V gene has CDR1 SQVTM and CDR2 ANQGSEA. The CDR3 length is 12 residues. Trimming shortened V by 4 bases and J by 3 bases, and 10 bases separated the two germline ends. CDR3 residues: CSVVVLSYEQYF. The CDR3 region has the DNA TGCAGCGTTGTGGTGTTGAGCTACGAGCAGTACTTC.

The V call is TRBV7-2, the J call TRBJ2-3; D gene unclear. Looked up from germline, CDR1 is SGHTA and CDR2 is FQGNSA. V was shortened by 0 bases and J by 6 bases, with 7 bases between the two germline ends. The CDR3 is 13 amino acids. This CDR3 is CASSLALRDTQYF. The CDR3 DNA reads TGTGCCAGCAGCTTAGCCCTGCGGGATACGCAGTATTTT.

This clone has a handful of counts. This chain joins TRBV7-2 and TRBJ2-5, with TRBD2 identical over 10 bases. The CDR3 runs to 14 residues. V was pared by 5 bases and J by 5 bases, with 5 bases of the junction left unmatched. CDR1 and CDR2 from the germline V gene are SGHTA and FQGNSA. CDR3 loop: CASSAAGLAETQYF. As DNA, the CDR3 is TGTGCCAGCAGCGCCGCGGGACTAGCGGAGACCCAGTACTTC.

This clone was recorded a few times. The chain recombines TRBV27 with TRBJ1-3, with D possibly being TRBD1 (5 bases). CDR3 length: 15 residues. The germline V gene encodes CDR1 MNHEY and CDR2 SMNVEV (reference sequence). With 4 bases removed from V and 1 base from J, the gap between germline ends came to 11 bases. The CDR3 sequence is CASSYQGRSGNTIYF. CDR3 coding DNA: TGTGCCAGCAGTTATCAGGGCAGGTCTGGAAACACCATATATTTT.

The V gene is TRBV4-1, the J gene TRBJ1-4; D is undetermined. From germline, CDR1 is MGHRA and CDR2 YSYEKL. The CDR3 is 15 amino acids. Deletions cut 2 bases from V and 0 bases from J, with 7 bases between. The CDR3 region is CASSQQAATNEKLFF. The CDR3 bases are TGCGCCAGCAGCCAACAAGCCGCAACTAATGAAAAACTGTTTTTT.

Remarks on this clone: The same CDR3 can be traced to other DNA sequences in this sample. CDR3 nucleotides: TGCAGCGTCTCAGGGGGCACAGATACGCAGTATTTT. This gives the protein CSVSGGTDTQYF. The J gene is TRBJ2-3, the V gene TRBV29-1, with TRBD1 as a possible D gene (6 bases). CDR3 length: 12 amino acids. V lost 6 bases and J lost 1, with 8 bases in between. Per the germline V gene, CDR1 is SQVTM and CDR2 is ANQGSEA.

The J gene is TRBJ1-1, the V gene TRBV14; D remains unclear. Germline V gene data show CDR1 as SGHDN and CDR2 as FVKESK. The V and J ends lost 0 bases and 0 bases respectively, with 5 bases between them. The CDR3 spans 14 residues. The CDR3 sequence: CASSQDGVNTEAFF. The CDR3, as DNA: TGTGCCAGCAGCCAAGATGGGGTGAACACTGAAGCTTTCTTT. Complete variable domain (other parts from reference TRBV14 and TRBJ1-1): EAGVTQFPSHSVIEKGQTVTLRCDPISGHDNLYWYRRVMGKEIKFLLHFVKESKQDESGMPNNRFLAERTGGTYSTLKVQPAELEDSGVYFCASSQDGVNTEAFFGQGTRLTVV.

The chain combines TRBV30 with TRBJ1-1, with a weak D call TRBD1 (5 bases). The CDR3 loop spans 14 amino acids. CDR1 and CDR2 from the germline V gene are GTSNPN and SVGIG (reference sequence). The V and J ends lost 8 bases and 6 bases respectively, with 22 bases between them. CDR3 coding DNA: TGTGCCCTTAATCCGGGACGGGGAGTTCCTGAAGCTTTCTTT. This sequence encodes CALNPGRGVPEAFF.

The chain couples TRBV6-1 to TRBJ1-2, with TRBD1 matching over 8 bases. The J segment lost 1 base and the V segment lost 8 bases, leaving 6 bases of the junction unmatched. Germline CDR1 MNHNS, CDR2 SASEGT. This CDR3 is 14 amino acids long. The chain's CDR3 is CASENDRGNYGYTF. The CDR3, as DNA: TGTGCCAGCGAGAATGACAGGGGTAACTATGGCTACACCTTC.

This clone appeared a single time. The chain couples TRBV27 to TRBJ1-1; maybe TRBD1 (6 bases). V shed 4 bases and J shed 2 bases, with 11 bases lying between them. CDR3 length: 14 residues. Germline CDR1 is MNHEY and CDR2 is SMNVEV (reference sequence). CDR3 coding DNA: TGTGCCAGCAGTTGGGGGCTCGGAAACACTGAAGCTTTCTTT. Protein product: CASSWGLGNTEAFF.

The table lists this clone with many counts. This rearrangement joins TRBV12-5 to TRBJ1-6, with D tentatively TRBD1 (6 bases). The CDR3 extends over 15 amino acids. The V end lost 3 bases, the J end lost 7 bases, and 13 bases lay between the germline ends. CDR1 is LGHNT and CDR2 is FRNRAP in the germline V gene. The CDR3 is CASGLAQGMNSPLHF. Here the CDR3 DNA reads TGTGCTAGTGGTTTAGCCCAGGGGATGAATTCACCCCTCCACTTT.

This clone was observed a handful of times. In DNA form, the CDR3 reads TGTGCCAGCGCCGGTAGCGGGGGCCCCAGCTCCTACGAGCAGTACTTC. It is translated as CASAGSGGPSSYEQYF. The J gene is TRBJ2-7, the V gene TRBV7-9; 9 bases are shared with TRBD2. This CDR3 comprises 16 residues. V lost 8 bases to trimming and J lost 0 bases; unmatched junction nucleotides: 11. CDR1 and CDR2 from the germline V gene are SEHNR and FQNEAQ (reference sequence).

The V gene is TRBV9, the J gene TRBJ1-2; D is uncertain. Per germline, CDR1 SGDLS and CDR2 YYNGEE. The CDR3 sequence is 13 residues long. V lost 4 bases and J lost 4, with 11 bases in between. CDR3 loop: CASSPDNSYGYTF. In DNA, the CDR3 is TGTGCCAGCAGCCCCGACAACAGCTATGGCTACACCTTC.

The DNA for the CDR3 is TGTGCCTGGAGCCAACCCCACAGGGCCTCGTATGGCTACACCTTC. Translated: CAWSQPHRASYGYTF. The genes are TRBV30 and TRBJ1-2; D might be TRBD1 (6 bases). CDR3 length: 15 amino acids. V dropped 3 bases and J dropped 5 bases, with 19 bases sitting between them. Germline-derived CDR1 and CDR2 are GTSNPN and SVGIG (reference sequence).

A single count supports this clone. This rearrangement joins TRBV15 to TRBJ2-1; no reliable D call. This CDR3 is built from 12 residues. Trimming removed 5 bases at V and 0 bases at J, with 2 bases between. Germline loops: CDR1 LNHNV, CDR2 YYDKDF (reference sequence). The CDR3 DNA sequence: TGTGCCACCAGCGACTCCTACAATGAGCAGTTCTTC. Its protein product is CATSDSYNEQFF.

The V gene is TRBV5-1, the J gene TRBJ1-1; D ambiguous. Germline V gene lookup returns CDR1 SGHRS and CDR2 YFSETQ. V lost 4 bases and J 3 bases, leaving 10 bases between the germline ends. This CDR3 has 13 residues. In nucleotides, the CDR3 is TGCGCCAGCAGCCCCGGGAGGTACACTGAAGCTTTCTTT. It encodes CASSPGRYTEAFF. The whole variable domain, remainder taken from reference TRBV5-1 and TRBJ1-1, is KAGVTQTPRYLIKTRGQQVTLSCSPISGHRSVSWYQQTPGQGLQFLFEYFSETQRNKGNFPGRFSGRQFSNSRSEMNVSTLELGDSALYLCASSPGRYTEAFFGQGTRLTVV.